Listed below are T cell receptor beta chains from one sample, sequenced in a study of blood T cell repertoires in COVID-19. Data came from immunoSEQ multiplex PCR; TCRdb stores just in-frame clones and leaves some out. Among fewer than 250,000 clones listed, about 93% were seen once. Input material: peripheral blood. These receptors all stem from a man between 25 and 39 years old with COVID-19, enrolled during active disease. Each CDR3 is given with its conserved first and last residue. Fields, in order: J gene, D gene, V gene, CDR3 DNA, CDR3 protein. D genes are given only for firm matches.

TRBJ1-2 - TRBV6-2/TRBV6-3 TGTGCCAGCAGTAGGGGAGCGGGCCACCACTATGGCTACACCTTC CASSRGAGHHYGYTF
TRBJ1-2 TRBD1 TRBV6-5 TGTGCCAGCAGTTACCCGACTACAGGGGTAAACTATGGCTACACCTTC CASSYPTTGVNYGYTF
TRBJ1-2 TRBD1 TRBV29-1 TGCAGCGTCGCGTCGACAGGGCAAGGCTACACCTTC CSVASTGQGYTF
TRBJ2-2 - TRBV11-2 TGTGCCAGCAGCTTAGATCAGGGCAGGGGGAACACCGGGGAGCTGTTTTTT CASSLDQGRGNTGELFF
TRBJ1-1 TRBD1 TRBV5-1 TGCGCCAGCAGCTTTACGGGGACAGGGGGGAGGAACACTGAAGCTTTCTTT CASSFTGTGGRNTEAFF
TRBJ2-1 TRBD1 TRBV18 TGTGCCAGCTCTCTCCGGACAGGGGGTGACTACAATGAGCAGTTCTTC CASSLRTGGDYNEQFF
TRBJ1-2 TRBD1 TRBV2 TGTGCCAGCAGTGAGAACCGGGACAGGGCTAACTATGGCTACACCTTC CASSENRDRANYGYTF
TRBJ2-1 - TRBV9 TGTGCCAGCAGCGTAGTACAGGGCGGTAATGAGCAGTTCTTC CASSVVQGGNEQFF
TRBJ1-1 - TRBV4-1 TGCGCCAGCAGCAGGGAGTGGGTATCTAGCACTGAAGCTTTCTTT CASSREWVSSTEAFF
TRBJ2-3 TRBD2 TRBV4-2 TGTGCCAGCAGCCGATCGGTTTTAGCGGGGGGGCCAGATACGCAGTATTTT CASSRSVLAGGPDTQYF
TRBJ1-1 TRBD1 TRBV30 TGTGCCTGGAATGGACAGGGTCTGAACACTGAAGCTTTCTTT CAWNGQGLNTEAFF
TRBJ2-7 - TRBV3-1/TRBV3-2 TGTGCCAGCAGCCAAGGTCGGACAGAACAGGACTTC CASSQGRTEQDF
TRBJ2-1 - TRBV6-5 TGTGCCAGCAGCCCACAGGGCAATGAGCAGTTCTTC CASSPQGNEQFF
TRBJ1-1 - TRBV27 TGTGCCAGCAGTCTAAGAGGCAGGGGAAGAGGCACTGAAGCTTTCTTT CASSLRGRGRGTEAFF
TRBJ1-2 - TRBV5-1 TGCGCCAGCAGCTTGGCTTTTAGGGACTCCCGCGGCTACACCTTC CASSLAFRDSRGYTF
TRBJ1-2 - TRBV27 TGTGCCAGCAGTTCCCCCGGGACACTGCGCGGCGGCTACACCTTC CASSSPGTLRGGYTF
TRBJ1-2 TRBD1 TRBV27 TGTGCCAGCAGTAGAGAACAGGGGGCTGGCGGCTACACCTTC CASSREQGAGGYTF